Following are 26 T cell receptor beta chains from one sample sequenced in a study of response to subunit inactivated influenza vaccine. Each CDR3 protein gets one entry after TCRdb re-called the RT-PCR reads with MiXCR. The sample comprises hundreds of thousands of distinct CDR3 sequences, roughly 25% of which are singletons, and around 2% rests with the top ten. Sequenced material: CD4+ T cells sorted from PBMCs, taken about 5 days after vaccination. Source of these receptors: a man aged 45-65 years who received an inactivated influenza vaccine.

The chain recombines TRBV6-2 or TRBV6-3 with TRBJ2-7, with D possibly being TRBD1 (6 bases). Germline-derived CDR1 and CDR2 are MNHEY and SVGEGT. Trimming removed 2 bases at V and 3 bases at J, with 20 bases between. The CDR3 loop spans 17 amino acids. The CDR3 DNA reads TGTGCCAGCAGTTACCGAGGACAGCGAGGATCCTACTACGAGCAGTACTTC. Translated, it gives CASSYRGQRGSYYEQYF.

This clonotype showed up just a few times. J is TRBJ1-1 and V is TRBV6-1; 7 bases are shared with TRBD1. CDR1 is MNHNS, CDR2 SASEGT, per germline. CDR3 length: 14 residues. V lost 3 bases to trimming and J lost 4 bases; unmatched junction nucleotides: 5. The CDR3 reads CASSESGGATEAFF. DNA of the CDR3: TGTGCCAGCAGTGAGTCAGGGGGGGCCACTGAAGCTTTCTTT.

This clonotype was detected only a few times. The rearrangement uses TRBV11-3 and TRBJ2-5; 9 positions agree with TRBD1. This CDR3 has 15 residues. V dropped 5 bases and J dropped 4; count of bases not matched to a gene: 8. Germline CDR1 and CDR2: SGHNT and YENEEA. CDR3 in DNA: TGTGCCAGCAGCGGAGGACAGGGGAGAGGAGAGACCCAGTACTTC. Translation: CASSGGQGRGETQYF.

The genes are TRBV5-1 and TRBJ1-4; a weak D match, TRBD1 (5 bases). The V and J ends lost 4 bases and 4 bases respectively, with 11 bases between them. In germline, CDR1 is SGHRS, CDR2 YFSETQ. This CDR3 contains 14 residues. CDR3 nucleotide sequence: TGCGCCAGCAGCCCGGACAATAGTAATGAAAAACTGTTTTTT. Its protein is CASSPDNSNEKLFF.

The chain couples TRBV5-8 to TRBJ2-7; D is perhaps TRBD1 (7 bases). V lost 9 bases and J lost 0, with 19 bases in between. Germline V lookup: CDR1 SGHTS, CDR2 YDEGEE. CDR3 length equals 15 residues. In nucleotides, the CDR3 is TGTGCCAACCAACGCGGGACAGACAGCTCCTACGAGCAGTACTTC. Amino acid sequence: CANQRGTDSSYEQYF.

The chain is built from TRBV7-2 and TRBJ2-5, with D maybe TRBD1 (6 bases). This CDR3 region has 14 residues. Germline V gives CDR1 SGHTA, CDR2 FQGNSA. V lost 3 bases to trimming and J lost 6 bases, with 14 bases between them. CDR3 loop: CASSFAQGLKTQYF. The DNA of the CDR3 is TGTGCCAGCAGCTTCGCTCAGGGGTTGAAGACCCAGTACTTC.

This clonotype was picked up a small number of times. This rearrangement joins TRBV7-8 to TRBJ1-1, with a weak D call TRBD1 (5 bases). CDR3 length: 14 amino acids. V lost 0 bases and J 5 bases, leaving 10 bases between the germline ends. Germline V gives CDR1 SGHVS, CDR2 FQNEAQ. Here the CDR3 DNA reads TGTGCCAGCAGCTTAGCGGGGCGGGGAACTGAAGCTTTCTTT. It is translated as CASSLAGRGTEAFF.

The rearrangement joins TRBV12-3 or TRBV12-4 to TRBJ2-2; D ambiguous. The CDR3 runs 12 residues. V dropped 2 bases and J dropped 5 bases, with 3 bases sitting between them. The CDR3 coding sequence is TGTGCCAGCAGTTTACTGACCGGGGAGCTGTTTTTT. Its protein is CASSLLTGELFF.

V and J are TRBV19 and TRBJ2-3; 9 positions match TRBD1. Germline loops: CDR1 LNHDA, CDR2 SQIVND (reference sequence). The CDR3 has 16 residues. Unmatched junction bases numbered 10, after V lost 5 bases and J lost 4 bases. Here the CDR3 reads CASSAPGTGIADTQYF. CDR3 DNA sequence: TGTGCCAGTAGTGCCCCCGGGACAGGGATAGCAGATACGCAGTATTTT.

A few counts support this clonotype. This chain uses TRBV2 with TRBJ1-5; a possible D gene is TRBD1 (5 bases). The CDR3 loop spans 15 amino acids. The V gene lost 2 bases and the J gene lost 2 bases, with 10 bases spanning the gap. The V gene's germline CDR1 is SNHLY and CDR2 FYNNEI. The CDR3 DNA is TGTGCCAGCAGTGAACAGGGTTCACGCAATCAGCCCCAGCATTTT. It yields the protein CASSEQGSRNQPQHF. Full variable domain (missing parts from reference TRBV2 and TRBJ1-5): EPEVTQTPSHQVTQMGQEVILRCVPISNHLYFYWYRQILGQKVEFLVSFYNNEISEKSEIFDDQFSVERPDGSNFTLKIRSTKLEDSAMYFCASSEQGSRNQPQHFGDGTRLSIL.

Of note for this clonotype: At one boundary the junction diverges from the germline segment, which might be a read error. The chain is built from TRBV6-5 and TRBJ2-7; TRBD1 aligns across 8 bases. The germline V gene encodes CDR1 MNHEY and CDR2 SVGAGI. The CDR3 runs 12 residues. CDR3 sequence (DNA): TGTGCCAGCTCCACAGGGGGGTCGTCGCCGTTCTTC. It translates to CASSTGGSSPFF.

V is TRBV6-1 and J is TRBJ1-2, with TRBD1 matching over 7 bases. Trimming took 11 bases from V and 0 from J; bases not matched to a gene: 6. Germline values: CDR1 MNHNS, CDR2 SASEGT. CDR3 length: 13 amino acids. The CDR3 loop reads CAARQGSNYGYTF. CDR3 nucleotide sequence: TGTGCCGCGCGACAGGGATCTAACTATGGCTACACCTTC.

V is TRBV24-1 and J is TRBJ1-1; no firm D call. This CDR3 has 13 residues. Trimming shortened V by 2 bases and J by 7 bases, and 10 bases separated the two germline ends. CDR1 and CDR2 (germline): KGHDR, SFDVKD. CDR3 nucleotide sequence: TGTGCCACCAGTGATTGGGGAGCAGGTGAAGCTTTCTTT. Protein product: CATSDWGAGEAFF.

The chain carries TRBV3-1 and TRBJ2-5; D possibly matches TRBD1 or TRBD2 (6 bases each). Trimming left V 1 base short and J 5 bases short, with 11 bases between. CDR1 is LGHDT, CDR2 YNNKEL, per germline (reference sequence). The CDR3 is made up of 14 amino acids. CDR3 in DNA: TGTGCCAGCAGCCAAGGCGGGACATGGGAGACCCAGTACTTC. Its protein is CASSQGGTWETQYF.

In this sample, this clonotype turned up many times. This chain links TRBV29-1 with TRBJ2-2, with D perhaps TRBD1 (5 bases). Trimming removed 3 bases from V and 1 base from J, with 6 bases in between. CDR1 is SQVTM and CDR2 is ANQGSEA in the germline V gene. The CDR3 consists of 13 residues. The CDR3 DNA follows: TGCAGCGTTGACAGGGAGAACACCGGGGAGCTGTTTTTT. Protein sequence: CSVDRENTGELFF.

Here the CDR3 reads CASGGGPRNTQYF. CDR3 coding DNA: TGTGCCAGTGGCGGGGGGCCGAGGAATACGCAGTATTTT. The chain combines TRBV19 with TRBJ2-3; 8 bases align to TRBD2. Germline V lookup: CDR1 LNHDA, CDR2 SQIVND (reference sequence). The CDR3 is 13 residues long. J gave up 7 bases and V 8 bases, and 8 bases lay outside the gene matches.

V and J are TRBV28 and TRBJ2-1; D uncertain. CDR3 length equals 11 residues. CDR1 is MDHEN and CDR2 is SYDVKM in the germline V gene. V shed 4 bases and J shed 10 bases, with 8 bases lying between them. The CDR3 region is CASSSVREQFF. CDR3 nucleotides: TGTGCCAGCAGTTCTGTTCGGGAGCAGTTCTTC.

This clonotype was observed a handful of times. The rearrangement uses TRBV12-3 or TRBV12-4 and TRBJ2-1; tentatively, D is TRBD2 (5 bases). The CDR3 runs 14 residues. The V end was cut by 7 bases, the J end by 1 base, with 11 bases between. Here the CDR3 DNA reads TGTGCCAGCACCGCGAGCGGATCCTACAATGAGCAGTTCTTC. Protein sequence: CASTASGSYNEQFF.

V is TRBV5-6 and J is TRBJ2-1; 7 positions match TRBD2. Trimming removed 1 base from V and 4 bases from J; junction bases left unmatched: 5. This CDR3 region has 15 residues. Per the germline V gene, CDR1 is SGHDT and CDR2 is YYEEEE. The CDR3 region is CASSLNGGKYNEQFF. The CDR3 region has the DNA TGTGCCAGCAGCTTGAACGGGGGGAAGTACAATGAGCAGTTCTTC.

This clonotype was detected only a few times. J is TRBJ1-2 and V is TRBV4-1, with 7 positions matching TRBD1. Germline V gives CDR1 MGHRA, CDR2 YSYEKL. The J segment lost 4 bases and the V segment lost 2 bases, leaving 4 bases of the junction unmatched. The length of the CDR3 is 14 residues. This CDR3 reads CASSQSGTAYGYTF. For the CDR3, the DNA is TGCGCCAGCAGCCAATCCGGGACAGCCTATGGCTACACCTTC.

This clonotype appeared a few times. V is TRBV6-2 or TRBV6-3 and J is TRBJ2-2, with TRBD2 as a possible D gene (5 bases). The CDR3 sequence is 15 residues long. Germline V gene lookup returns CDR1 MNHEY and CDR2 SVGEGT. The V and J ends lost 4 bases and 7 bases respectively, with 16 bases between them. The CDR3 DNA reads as TGTGCCAGCAGTTTAGGACCGACTCGGGGCGGGGAGCTGTTTTTT. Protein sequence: CASSLGPTRGGELFF.

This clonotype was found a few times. The chain's CDR3 is CASSKGQGRNQPQHF. In DNA form, the CDR3 reads TGTGCCAGCAGTAAAGGACAGGGCCGCAATCAGCCCCAGCATTTT. V usage is TRBV27 and J usage is TRBJ1-5, with 8 positions matching TRBD1. The CDR3 spans 15 residues. With V trimmed by 5 bases and J by 2 bases, 5 bases remained unmatched. From germline, CDR1 is MNHEY and CDR2 SMNVEV (reference sequence).

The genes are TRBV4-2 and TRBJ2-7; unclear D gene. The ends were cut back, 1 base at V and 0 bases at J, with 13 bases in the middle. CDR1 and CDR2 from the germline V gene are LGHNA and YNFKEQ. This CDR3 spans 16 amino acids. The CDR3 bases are TGTGCCAGCAGCCAAGGAGGCGCCCTAAGCTCCTACGAGCAGTACTTC. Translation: CASSQGGALSSYEQYF.

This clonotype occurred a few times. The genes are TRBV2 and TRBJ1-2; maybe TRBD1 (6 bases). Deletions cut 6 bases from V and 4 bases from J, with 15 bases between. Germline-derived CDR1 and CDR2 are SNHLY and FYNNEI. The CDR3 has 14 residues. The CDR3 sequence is CASRPREGGYGYTF. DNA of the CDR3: TGTGCCAGCAGGCCGCGGGAAGGGGGCTATGGCTACACCTTC.

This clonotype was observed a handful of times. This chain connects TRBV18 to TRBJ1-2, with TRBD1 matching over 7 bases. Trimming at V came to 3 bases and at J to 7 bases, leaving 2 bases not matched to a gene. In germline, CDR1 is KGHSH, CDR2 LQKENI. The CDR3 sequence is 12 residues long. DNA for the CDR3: TGTGCCAGCTCACCTGGGACAGCTGGCTACACCTTC. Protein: CASSPGTAGYTF.

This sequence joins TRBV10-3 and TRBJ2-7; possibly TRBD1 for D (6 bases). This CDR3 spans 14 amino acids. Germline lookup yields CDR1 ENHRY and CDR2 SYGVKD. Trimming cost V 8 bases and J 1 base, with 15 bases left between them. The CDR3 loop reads CAISGTGNSYEQYF. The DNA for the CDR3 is TGTGCCATCTCAGGAACAGGGAATTCCTACGAGCAGTACTTC.